This T cell receptor beta chain stems from a study of blood T cell repertoires in COVID-19. Looking at the study overall: Whether acute or convalescent, the COVID-19 samples came from the United States, Italy and Spain. Nucleic acid was either cDNA or gDNA, and it came from T cells, B-cell-depleted T cells, or PBMCs.

V gave up 4 bases and J gave up 4 bases, with 8 bases separating them. CDR3 length: 13 residues. The germline CDR1 and CDR2 sequences are SEHNR and FQNEAQ (reference sequence). Original processing methods: The assay estimated nucleated cells by amplifying reference gene primers. TCRdb's copy holds only in-frame clones and misses some; the assay was immunoSEQ multiplex PCR. V, J and clone size are taken as reported in that table, and D and trimming were inferred from the DNA itself. The data show over 85,000 clones, more than 90% seen once. The sequence derives from a man in his late teens or twenties with acute or convalescent COVID-19. Source material: peripheral blood. V usage is TRBV7-9 and J usage is TRBJ1-5, with D hard to call. In DNA, the CDR3 is TGTGCCAGCAGCTATCAGGTGAATCAGCCCCAGCATTTT. This translates into CASSYQVNQPQHF.